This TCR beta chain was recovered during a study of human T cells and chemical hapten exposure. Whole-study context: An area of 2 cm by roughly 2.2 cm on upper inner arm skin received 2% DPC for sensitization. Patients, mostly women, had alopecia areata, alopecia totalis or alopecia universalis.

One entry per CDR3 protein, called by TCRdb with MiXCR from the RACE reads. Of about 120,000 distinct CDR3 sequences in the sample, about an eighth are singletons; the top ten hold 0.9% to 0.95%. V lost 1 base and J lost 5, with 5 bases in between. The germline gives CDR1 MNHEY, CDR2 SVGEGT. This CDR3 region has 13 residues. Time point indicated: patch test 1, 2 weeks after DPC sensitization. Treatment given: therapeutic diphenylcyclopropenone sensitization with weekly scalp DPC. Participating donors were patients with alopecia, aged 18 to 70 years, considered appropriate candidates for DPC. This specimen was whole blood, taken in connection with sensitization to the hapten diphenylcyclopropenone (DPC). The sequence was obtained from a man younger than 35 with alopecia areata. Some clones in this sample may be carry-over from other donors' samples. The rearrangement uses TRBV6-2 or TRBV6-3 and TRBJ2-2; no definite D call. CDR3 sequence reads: CASSYLRTGELFF. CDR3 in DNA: TGTGCCAGCAGTTACTTGCGGACCGGGGAGCTGTTTTTT.